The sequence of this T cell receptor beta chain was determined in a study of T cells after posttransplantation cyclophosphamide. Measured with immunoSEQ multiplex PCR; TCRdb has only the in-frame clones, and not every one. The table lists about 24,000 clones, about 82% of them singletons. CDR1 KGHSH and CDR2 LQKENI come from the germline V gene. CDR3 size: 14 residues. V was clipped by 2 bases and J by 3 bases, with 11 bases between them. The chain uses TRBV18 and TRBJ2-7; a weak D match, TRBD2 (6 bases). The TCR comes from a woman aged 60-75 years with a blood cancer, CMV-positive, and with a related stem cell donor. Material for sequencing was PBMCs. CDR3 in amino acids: CASSPAGWVYEQYF. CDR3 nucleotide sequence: TGTGCCAGCTCACCAGCGGGGTGGGTCTACGAGCAGTACTTC.